This T cell receptor beta chain is from a study of synovial regulatory T cells in juvenile arthritis. General study findings and limits: Synovial Treg CDR3 sequences overlapped more with iaTregs than other circulating Tregs. Synovial Teff and blood CPL repertoires partially overlapped with iaTreg TCR repertoires, which were largely patient-private. Inflammation-associated Treg cells in blood had less TCR diversity than the remaining blood Treg cells.

The CDR3 runs to 14 residues. Only the protein is on record. CDR1 SGHNT and CDR2 YYREEE come from the germline V gene (reference sequence). Assay used: immunoSEQ multiplex PCR; TCRdb lists only in-frame clones, some missing. The sample totals around 450 clones. This clone is deemed large (0.1 to 1%) by its frequency. What it recognizes is unknown. The sequenced sample consisted of Treg cells from blood. The subset here: HLA-DR+ inflammation-associated blood Treg cells. The TCR sequence derives from a donor younger than 35 with juvenile idiopathic arthritis. V is TRBV5-4 and J is TRBJ1-1; TCRdb picks TRBD1, but there is no DNA to check that call. The CDR3 region is CASSLQGGDTEAFF.